The source of this T cell receptor (beta chain) is a study of cytomegalovirus exposure and HLA in healthy donors. The study's findings and limits: It was reported that the classifier diagnosed cytomegalovirus status with high specificity and sensitivity in both the original and validation cohorts. It was likely that a cluster of highly shared sequence variants was a sequencing artifact. HLA-A and HLA-B allele assignments for most subjects were reportedly predicted accurately using TCR beta sequences.

PCR amplification relied on 60 Vbeta primers (plus 13 Jbeta primers). Generated by immunoSEQ multiplex PCR, the TCRdb table keeps only in-frame clones and is missing some. The table lists roughly 100,000 clones, around 72% of them singletons. As for this clone: The antigen remains undetermined.

This receptor was taken from a male donor in good health and CMV-seronegative. The sample comprised PBMCs.

The CDR3 sequence is CSVEPLLADPSTDTQYF. CDR3 sequence (DNA): TGCAGCGTTGAACCACTCCTAGCGGACCCTAGCACAGATACGCAGTATTTT. The V call is TRBV29-1, the J call TRBJ2-3, with 7 bases aligning to TRBD2. V was clipped by 2 bases and J by 0 bases; unmatched bases: 11. Germline loops: CDR1 SQVTM, CDR2 ANQGSEA. This CDR3 is built from 17 residues.